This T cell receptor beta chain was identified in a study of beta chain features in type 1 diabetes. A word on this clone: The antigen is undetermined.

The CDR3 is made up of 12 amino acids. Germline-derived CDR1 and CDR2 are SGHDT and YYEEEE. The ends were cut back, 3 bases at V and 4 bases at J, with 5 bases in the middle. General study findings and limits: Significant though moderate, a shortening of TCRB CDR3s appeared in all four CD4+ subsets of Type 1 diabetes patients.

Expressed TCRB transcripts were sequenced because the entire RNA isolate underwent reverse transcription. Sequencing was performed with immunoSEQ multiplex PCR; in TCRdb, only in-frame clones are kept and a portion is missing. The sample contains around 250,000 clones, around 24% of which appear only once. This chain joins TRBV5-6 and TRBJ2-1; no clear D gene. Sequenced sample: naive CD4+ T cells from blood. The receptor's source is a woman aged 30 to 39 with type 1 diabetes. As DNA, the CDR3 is TGTGCCAGCAGCTACATGTACAATGAGCAGTTCTTC. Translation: CASSYMYNEQFF.